What follows describes a single T cell receptor (beta chain). Its antigen is currently unknown. This CDR3 is built from 15 residues. After removal of 5 bases from V and 3 bases from J, the junction contained 6 bases not matched to a gene. CDR1 is MNHNY and CDR2 is SVGAGI in the germline V gene (reference sequence). The entry originates in a study of shared clonotypes between healthy human individuals. Turning to the study itself: With ages of 18 to 49, the donors were a couple of women and three men. Whole-study results and caveats: About 5.2% was the fraction of naive CD4 clonotypes found shared across a few donors. Clonotype sharing levels among donors were expected to vary with sequencing depth.

The method was immunoSEQ multiplex PCR; TCRdb's version includes in-frame clones alone and lacks a portion of them. In the table there are roughly 2.5 million clones, around 94% of which are singletons. The TCR originated in a man in his late teens or twenties in good health. The source material was naive CD4+ T cells sorted from blood. Documented subset: CD45RA+ positively selected. J is TRBJ1-1 and V is TRBV6-6; TRBD1 agrees at 10 bases. This CDR3 is CASSDPGQGYTEAFF. The CDR3 coding sequence is TGTGCCAGCAGTGACCCGGGACAGGGGTACACTGAAGCTTTCTTT.